This section outlines one TCR beta chain sequence together with its context. What it recognizes is unknown. This sample stems from a study of blood T cells in healthy people across ages. Broader study findings: Diversity was higher, and naive CD4+ cells more numerous, in long-lived donors than in aged donors.

Trimming left V 3 bases short and J 13 bases short, with 17 bases between. CDR1 is SNHLY and CDR2 is FYNNEI in the germline V gene. This CDR3 is built from 13 residues. A second about 7 to 12 cycle PCR used barcoded and J-beta primers. TCRdb redid the calling of the 5' RACE reads with MiXCR, one entry per CDR3 protein. Of around 1,500,000 distinct CDR3 sequences in the sample, 28% were seen once. All donors came from Russia, were Caucasian and healthy, and spanned ages roughly 6 to 95. No fewer than 5.5 micrograms of total RNA were isolated from every sample. Material: blood. This TCR was recovered from a woman under 40 in good health. The rearrangement uses TRBV2 and TRBJ2-3; D may be TRBD2 (5 bases). CDR3: CASSEWMMRVEYF. For the CDR3, the DNA is TGTGCCAGCAGTGAGTGGATGATGCGGGTGGAGTATTTT.